The clone carrying this TCR beta chain has more than one count but fewer than ten. Its specificity is not known. This CDR3 spans 13 amino acids. The ends were cut back, 5 bases at V and 4 bases at J, with 11 bases in the middle. Germline-derived CDR1 and CDR2 are SGHTA and FQGTGA. Donors gave about 10 milliliters of peripheral blood apiece. The second PCR ran about 6 to 11 cycles with a sample-barcoded 5' primer and J-beta primers. TCRdb called the 5' RACE reads again in MiXCR, with one record for every CDR3 protein. The sample comprises about 930,000 distinct CDR3 sequences, around 29% of which are singletons, and roughly 10% rests with the top ten. The data originate from a study of blood T cells in healthy people across ages. Study-level findings and limits: Older individuals had lower TCR beta diversity per million T cells (the decline was roughly linear).

The sample was also reused in another study, on T cells of mothers and their children.

Sequenced: blood. The chain employs TRBV7-3 and TRBJ1-1; no clear D gene. The receptor was derived from a middle-aged woman in good health. CDR3 region: CASSAISGTEAFF. The CDR3 bases are TGTGCCAGCAGCGCCATCTCGGGCACTGAAGCTTTCTTT.